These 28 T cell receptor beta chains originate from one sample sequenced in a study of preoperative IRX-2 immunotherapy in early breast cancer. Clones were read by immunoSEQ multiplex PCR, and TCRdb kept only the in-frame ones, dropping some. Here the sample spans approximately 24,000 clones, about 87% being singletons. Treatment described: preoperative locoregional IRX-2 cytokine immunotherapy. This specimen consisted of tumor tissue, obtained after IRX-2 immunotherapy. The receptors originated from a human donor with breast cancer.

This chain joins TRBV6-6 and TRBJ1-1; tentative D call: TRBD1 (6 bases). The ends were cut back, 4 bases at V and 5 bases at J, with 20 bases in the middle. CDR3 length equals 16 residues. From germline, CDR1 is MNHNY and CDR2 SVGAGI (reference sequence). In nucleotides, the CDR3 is TGTGCCAGCAGTTCGAGCGGGGGGACACGAAGGACTGAAGCTTTCTTT. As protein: CASSSSGGTRRTEAFF.

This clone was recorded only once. CDR3 in amino acids: CAISEGRGVRGSYEQYF. CDR3 sequence (DNA): TGTGCCATCAGTGAGGGAAGGGGGGTAAGGGGGTCCTACGAGCAGTACTTC. The chain has TRBV10-3 and TRBJ2-7, with D perhaps being TRBD1 or TRBD2 (6 bases each). Between the trimmed V and J ends, which lost 2 bases and 1 base, there was a span of 18 bases. The CDR3 is 17 amino acids. Germline V CDR1 and CDR2: ENHRY, SYGVKD.

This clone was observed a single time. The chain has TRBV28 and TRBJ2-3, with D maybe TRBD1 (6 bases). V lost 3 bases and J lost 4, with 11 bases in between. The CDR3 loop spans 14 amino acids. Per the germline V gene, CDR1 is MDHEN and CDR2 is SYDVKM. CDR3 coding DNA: TGTGCCAGCAGTTTTCAGGGGCGATCAGATACGCAGTATTTT. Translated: CASSFQGRSDTQYF.

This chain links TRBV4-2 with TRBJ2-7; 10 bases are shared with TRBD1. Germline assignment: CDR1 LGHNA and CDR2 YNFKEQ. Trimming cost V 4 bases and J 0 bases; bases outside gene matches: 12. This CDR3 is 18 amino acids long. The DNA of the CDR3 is TGTGCCAGCAGCCCTCCGCGACAGGGGGCTACAAGCTCCTACGAGCAGTACTTC. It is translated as CASSPPRQGATSSYEQYF.

The CDR3 DNA reads as TGTGCCAGTAGAATGCGGGGCCTCTACAATGAGCAGTTCTTC. It yields the protein CASRMRGLYNEQFF. The chain employs TRBV19 and TRBJ2-1, with a possible D match to TRBD2 (6 bases). The CDR3 has 14 amino acids. The ends were cut back, 6 bases at V and 3 bases at J, with 12 bases in the middle. CDR1 and CDR2 (germline): LNHDA, SQIVND (reference sequence).

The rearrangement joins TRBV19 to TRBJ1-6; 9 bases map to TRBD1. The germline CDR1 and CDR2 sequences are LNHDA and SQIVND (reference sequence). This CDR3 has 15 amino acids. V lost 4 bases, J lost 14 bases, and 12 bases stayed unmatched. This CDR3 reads CASSTTGGKVSALHF. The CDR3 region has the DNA TGTGCCAGTAGTACCACAGGGGGCAAGGTGTCGGCCCTCCACTTT.

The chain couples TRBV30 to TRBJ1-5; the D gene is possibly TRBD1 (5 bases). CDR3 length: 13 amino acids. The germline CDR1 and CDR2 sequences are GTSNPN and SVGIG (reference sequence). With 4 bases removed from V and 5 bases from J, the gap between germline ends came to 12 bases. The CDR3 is CAWTSRGDQPQHF. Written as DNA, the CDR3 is TGTGCCTGGACCTCTAGGGGAGATCAGCCCCAGCATTTT.

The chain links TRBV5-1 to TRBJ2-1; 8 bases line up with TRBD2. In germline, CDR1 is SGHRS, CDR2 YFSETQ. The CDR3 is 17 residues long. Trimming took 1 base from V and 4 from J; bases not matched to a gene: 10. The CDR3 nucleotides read TGCGCCAGCAGCTTGAGTTTTACTAGCGGCATATACAATGAGCAGTTCTTC. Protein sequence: CASSLSFTSGIYNEQFF.

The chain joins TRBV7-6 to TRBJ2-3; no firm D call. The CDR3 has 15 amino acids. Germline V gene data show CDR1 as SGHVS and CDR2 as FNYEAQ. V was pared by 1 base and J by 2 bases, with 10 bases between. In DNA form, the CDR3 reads TGTGCCAGCAGCTTAGTTGGCTTTCACACAGATACGCAGTATTTT. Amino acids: CASSLVGFHTDTQYF.

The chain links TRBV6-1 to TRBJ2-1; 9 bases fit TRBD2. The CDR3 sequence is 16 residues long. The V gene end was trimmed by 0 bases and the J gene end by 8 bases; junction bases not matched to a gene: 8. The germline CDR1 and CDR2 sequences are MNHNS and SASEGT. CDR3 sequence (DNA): TGTGCCAGCAGTGAAGCGGCAAGCGGGGGGATGGATGAGCAGTTCTTC. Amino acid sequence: CASSEAASGGMDEQFF.

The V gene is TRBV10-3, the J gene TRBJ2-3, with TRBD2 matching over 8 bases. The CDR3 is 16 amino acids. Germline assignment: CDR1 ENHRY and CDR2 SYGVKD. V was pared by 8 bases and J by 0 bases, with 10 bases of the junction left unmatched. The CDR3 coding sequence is TGTGCCATCGGGGCTGAACGGGGGGGGAGCACAGATACGCAGTATTTT. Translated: CAIGAERGGSTDTQYF.

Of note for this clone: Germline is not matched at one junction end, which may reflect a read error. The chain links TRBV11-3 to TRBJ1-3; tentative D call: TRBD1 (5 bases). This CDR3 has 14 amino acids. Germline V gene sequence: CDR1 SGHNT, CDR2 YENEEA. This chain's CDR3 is CASSLQGQGSTIYF. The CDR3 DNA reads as TGTGCCAGCAGCTTACAAGGGCAGGGAAGCACCATATATTTT.

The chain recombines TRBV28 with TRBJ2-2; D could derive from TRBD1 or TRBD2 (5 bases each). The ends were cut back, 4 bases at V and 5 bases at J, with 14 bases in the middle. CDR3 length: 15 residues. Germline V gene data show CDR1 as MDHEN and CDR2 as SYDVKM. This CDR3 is CASSSAGEGTGELFF. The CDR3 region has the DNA TGTGCCAGCAGTTCCGCTGGAGAGGGGACCGGGGAGCTGTTTTTT.

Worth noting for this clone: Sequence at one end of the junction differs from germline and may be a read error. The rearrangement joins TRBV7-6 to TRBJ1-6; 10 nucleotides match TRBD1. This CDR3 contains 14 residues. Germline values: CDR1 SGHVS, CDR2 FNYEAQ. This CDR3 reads CASSGTGDKSPLHF. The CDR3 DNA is TGTGCCAGCAGCGGGACAGGGGATAAGTCACCCCTCCACTTT.

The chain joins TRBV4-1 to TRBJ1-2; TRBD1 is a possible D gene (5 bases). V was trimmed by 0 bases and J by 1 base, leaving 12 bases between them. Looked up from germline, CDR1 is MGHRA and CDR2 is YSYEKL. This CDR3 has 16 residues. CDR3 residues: CASSQDRDASNYGYTF. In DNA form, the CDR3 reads TGCGCCAGCAGCCAAGATAGGGACGCCAGTAACTATGGCTACACCTTC.

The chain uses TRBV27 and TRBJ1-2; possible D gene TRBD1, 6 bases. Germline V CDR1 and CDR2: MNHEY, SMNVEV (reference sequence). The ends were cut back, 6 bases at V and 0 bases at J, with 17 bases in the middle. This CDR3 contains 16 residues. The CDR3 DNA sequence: TGTGCCAGCAGGGGAACCAGGGCAGGGGCTAACTATGGCTACACCTTC. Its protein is CASRGTRAGANYGYTF.

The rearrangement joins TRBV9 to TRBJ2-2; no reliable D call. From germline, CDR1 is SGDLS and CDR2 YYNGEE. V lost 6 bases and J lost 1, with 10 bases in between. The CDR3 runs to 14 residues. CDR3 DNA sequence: TGTGCCAGCACATACGGCGTGAACACCGGGGAGCTGTTTTTT. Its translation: CASTYGVNTGELFF.

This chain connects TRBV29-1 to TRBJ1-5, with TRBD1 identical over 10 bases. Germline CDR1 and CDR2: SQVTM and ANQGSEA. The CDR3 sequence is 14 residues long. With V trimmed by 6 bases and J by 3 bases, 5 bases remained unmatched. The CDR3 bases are TGCAGCGTCGCGGACAGGGGGGACAATCAGCCCCAGCATTTT. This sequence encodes CSVADRGDNQPQHF. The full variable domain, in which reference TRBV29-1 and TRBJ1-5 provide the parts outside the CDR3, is SAVISQKPSRDICQRGTSLTIQCQVDSQVTMMFWYRQQPGQSLTLIATANQGSEATYESGFVIDKFPISRPNLTFSTLTVSNMSPEDSSIYLCSVADRGDNQPQHFGDGTRLSIL.

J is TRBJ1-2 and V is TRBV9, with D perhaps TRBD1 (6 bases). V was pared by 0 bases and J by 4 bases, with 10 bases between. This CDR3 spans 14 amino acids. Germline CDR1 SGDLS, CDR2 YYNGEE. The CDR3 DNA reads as TGTGCCAGCAGCGTAGATCAACAGGGCTATGGCTACACCTTC. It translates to CASSVDQQGYGYTF.

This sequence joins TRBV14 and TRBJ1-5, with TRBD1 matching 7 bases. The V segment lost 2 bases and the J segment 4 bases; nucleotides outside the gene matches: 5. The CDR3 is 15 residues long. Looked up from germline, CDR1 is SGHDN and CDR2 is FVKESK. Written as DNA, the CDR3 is TGTGCCAGCAGCCAATCGGGCAGGGGGAATCAGCCCCAGCATTTT. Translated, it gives CASSQSGRGNQPQHF.

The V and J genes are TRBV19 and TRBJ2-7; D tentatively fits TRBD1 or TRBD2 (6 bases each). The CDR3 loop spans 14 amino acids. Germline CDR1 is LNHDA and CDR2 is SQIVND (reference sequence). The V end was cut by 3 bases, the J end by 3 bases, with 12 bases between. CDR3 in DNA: TGTGCCAGTAGTATGAGGAGGGGGAGCTACGAGCAGTACTTC. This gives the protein CASSMRRGSYEQYF.

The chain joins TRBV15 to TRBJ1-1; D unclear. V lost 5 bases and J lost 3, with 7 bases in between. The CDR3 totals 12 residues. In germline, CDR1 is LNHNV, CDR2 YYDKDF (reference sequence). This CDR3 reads CATSYGDTEAFF. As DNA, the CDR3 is TGTGCCACCAGCTATGGCGACACTGAAGCTTTCTTT. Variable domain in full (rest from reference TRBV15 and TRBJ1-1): DAMVIQNPRYQVTQFGKPVTLSCSQTLNHNVMYWYQQKSSQAPKLLFHYYDKDFNNEADTPDNFQSRRPNTSFCFLDIRSPGLGDTAMYLCATSYGDTEAFFGQGTRLTVV.

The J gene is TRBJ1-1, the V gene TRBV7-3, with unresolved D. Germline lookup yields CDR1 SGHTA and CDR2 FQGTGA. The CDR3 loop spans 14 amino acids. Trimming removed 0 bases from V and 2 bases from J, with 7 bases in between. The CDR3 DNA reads TGTGCCAGCAGCTTAACTGGGTCAAACACTGAAGCTTTCTTT. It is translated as CASSLTGSNTEAFF.

The CDR3 DNA sequence: TGTGCCAGCAGCCCCCTAAGGGGTGGCATGCTTAATGAAAAACTGTTTTTT. This sequence encodes CASSPLRGGMLNEKLFF. The rearrangement links TRBV7-9 to TRBJ1-4; a weak D match, TRBD1 (5 bases). There are 17 residues in the CDR3. V was trimmed by 5 bases and J by 4 bases, leaving 20 bases between them. Germline-derived CDR1 and CDR2 are SEHNR and FQNEAQ (reference sequence).

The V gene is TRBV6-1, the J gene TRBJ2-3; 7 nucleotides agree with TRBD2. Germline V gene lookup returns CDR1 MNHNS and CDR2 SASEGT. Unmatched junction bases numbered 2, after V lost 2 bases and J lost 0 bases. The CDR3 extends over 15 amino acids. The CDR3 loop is CASSERRGSTDTQYF. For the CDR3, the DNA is TGTGCCAGCAGTGAAAGGCGGGGGAGCACAGATACGCAGTATTTT.

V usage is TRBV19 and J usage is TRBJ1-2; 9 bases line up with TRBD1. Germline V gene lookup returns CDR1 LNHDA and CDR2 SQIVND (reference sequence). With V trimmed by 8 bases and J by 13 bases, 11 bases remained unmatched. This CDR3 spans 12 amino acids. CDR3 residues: CASGGQGGFCTF. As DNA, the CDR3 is TGTGCCAGTGGGGGACAGGGAGGGTTTTGCACCTTC.

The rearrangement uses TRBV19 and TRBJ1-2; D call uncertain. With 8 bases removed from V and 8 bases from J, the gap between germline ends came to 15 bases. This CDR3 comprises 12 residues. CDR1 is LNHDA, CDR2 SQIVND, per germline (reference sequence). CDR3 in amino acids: CASLIHGGGYTF. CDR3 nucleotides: TGTGCCAGTCTCATACATGGCGGCGGCTACACCTTC.

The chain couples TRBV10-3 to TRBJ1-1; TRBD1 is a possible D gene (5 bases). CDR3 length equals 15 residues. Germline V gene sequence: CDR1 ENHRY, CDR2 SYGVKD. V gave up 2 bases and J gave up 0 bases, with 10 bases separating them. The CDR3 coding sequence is TGTGCCATCAGTGAGCGAGGGACGGTGAACACTGAAGCTTTCTTT. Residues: CAISERGTVNTEAFF.